This TCR beta chain was sequenced in a study of blood T cell repertoires in COVID-19. Turning to the study itself: Samples representing acute and convalescent COVID-19 were sourced from the United States, Italy and Spain. The analysed material was cDNA or gDNA that came from T cells, B-cell-depleted T cells, or PBMCs.

The V gene's germline CDR1 is MNHEY and CDR2 SMNVEV (reference sequence). This CDR3 is built from 11 residues. Trimming removed 8 bases from V and 2 bases from J; junction bases left unmatched: 0. In the authors' workflow: How many nucleated cells were present was estimated from reference gene primer amplification. Profiling relied on immunoSEQ multiplex PCR, and the TCRdb table lists in-frame clones only, not all of them. V and J calls and clone size follow that table, whereas D and trimming were derived from the DNA. The sample includes more than 95,000 clones, around four fifths of them seen just once. Seattle participants joined during active infection and were tracked over time. This clone was counted a single time.

The chain has TRBV27 and TRBJ2-7; 7 nucleotides match TRBD2. This TCR came from a man aged 80 or over with COVID-19, enrolled during active disease. Sequenced: peripheral blood. CDR3 coding DNA: TGTGCCAGCGGACTAGCCTACGAGCAGTACTTC. The encoded protein is CASGLAYEQYF.